Listed here are 5 T cell receptor beta chains from one sample, sequenced in a study of vaccination effects on CD4 cells after COVID-19. The antigens of these receptors remain unknown. ViraFEST assay sequencing came after antigen-specific CD4+ T cells were expanded with viral peptide pools. CD4+ T cells were isolated after roughly nine days of culture. The person was diagnosed with PCR-confirmed SARS-CoV-2 infection between March and December 2020. The protocol was immunoSEQ multiplex PCR, while the TCRdb copy is restricted to in-frame clones and leaves out a portion. Among 35,000 to 55,000 clones listed, under 80% were seen once. The source material was CD4+ T cells from PBMCs cultured with a peptide pool, sampled before COVID-19 vaccination. Receptor source: a human donor who had a prior SARS-CoV-2 infection.

The rearrangement links TRBV5-3 to TRBJ2-3; the D is unclear. TRBV5-3 is sorted into the ORF group, with uncertain function. This CDR3 comprises 14 residues. V was pared by 0 bases and J by 4 bases, with 9 bases between. CDR3 sequence: CARSLEKFADTQYF. The CDR3 DNA reads as TGTGCCAGAAGCTTGGAGAAGTTTGCAGATACGCAGTATTTT.

The CDR3 region has the DNA TGTGCCAGCAGTTCATCAGCCGTGATGGAGACCCAGTACTTC. Residues: CASSSSAVMETQYF. The chain joins TRBV6-5 to TRBJ2-5, with D unclear. The CDR3 runs 14 residues. The germline V gene encodes CDR1 MNHEY and CDR2 SVGAGI. The V end lost 4 bases, the J end lost 5 bases, and 14 bases lay between the germline ends.

In its sample, this clone was seen a few times. The chain uses TRBV7-8 and TRBJ2-7; 11 positions agree with TRBD2. This CDR3 has 13 amino acids. V lost 5 bases and J lost 7; bases outside the gene matches: 4. Germline CDR1 is SGHVS and CDR2 is FQNEAQ. The CDR3 here is CASSRLAGHEQYF. The CDR3 DNA reads as TGTGCCAGCAGCAGACTAGCGGGACATGAGCAGTACTTC.

The chain combines TRBV19 with TRBJ2-5, with TRBD1 identical over 8 bases. The length of the CDR3 is 15 residues. Trimming took 3 bases from V and 1 from J; bases not matched to a gene: 4. Per the germline V gene, CDR1 is LNHDA and CDR2 is SQIVND (reference sequence). CDR3 DNA: TGTGCCAGTAGTATCCCAGGACAGGGCCAAGAGACCCAGTACTTC. It yields the protein CASSIPGQGQETQYF. The variable domain in full, with the rest retrieved from reference TRBV19 and TRBJ2-5, is DGGITQSPKYLFRKEGQNVTLSCEQNLNHDAMYWYRQDPGQGLRLIYYSQIVNDFQKGDIAEGYSVSREKKESFPLTVTSAQKNPTAFYLCASSIPGQGQETQYFGPGTRLLVL.

V gene TRBV7-9 combines with J gene TRBJ1-4; D is unresolved. Germline lookup yields CDR1 SEHNR and CDR2 FQNEAQ (reference sequence). The V and J ends lost 2 bases and 7 bases respectively, with 11 bases between them. This CDR3 is built from 14 residues. In DNA, the CDR3 is TGTGCCAGCAGCTTAAGTCAGGCCAGTGAAAAACTGTTTTTT. Its protein is CASSLSQASEKLFF. The whole variable domain, filled in from reference TRBV7-9 and TRBJ1-4, reads DTGVSQNPRHKITKRGQNVTFRCDPISEHNRLYWYRQTLGQGPEFLTYFQNEAQLEKSRLLSDRFSAERPKGSFSTLEIQRTEQGDSAMYLCASSLSQASEKLFFGSGTQLSVL.